This T cell receptor beta chain was recorded in a study of early T cells in non-severe SARS-CoV-2 infection. At the level of the study: Sequencing of bulk RNA from unsorted whole blood was done, without chain pairing.

Individual cDNA molecules were tagged with unique molecular identifiers. TCRdb reprocessed the 5' RACE reads via MiXCR and lists one record per CDR3 protein. The repertoire has 45,000 to 60,000 distinct CDR3 sequences, around 9.3% of them found once; the top ten carry under 6%. The V gene's germline CDR1 is DFQATT and CDR2 SNEGSKA (reference sequence). This CDR3 comprises 19 residues. The ends lost 3 bases at V and 4 bases at J; junction bases unmatched: 12. General study results and limits: Anti-spike CD8 responses were favored by VDJdb matching, which missed private and CD4 specificities.

This clonotype showed up many times. Its antigen is as yet unknown. The chain links TRBV20-1 to TRBJ2-1; 16 bases align to TRBD2. The receptor's source is an adult who was a healthcare worker with PCR-confirmed SARS-CoV-2 infection or an uninfected control (not recorded which). The sample consisted of whole blood. The CDR3 nucleotides are TGCAGTGCTAGCCCCGCCGGGACTAGCGGGGGGGCCGGTTACAATGAGCAGTTCTTC. Translating it yields CSASPAGTSGGAGYNEQFF.